This TCR beta chain was profiled in a study of blood T cell repertoires in COVID-19. Looking at the study overall: Collection of acute and convalescent COVID-19 samples took place in the United States, Italy and Spain.

TCRdb keeps only in-frame clones here, not all; method: immunoSEQ multiplex PCR. The sample shows 80,000 to 95,000 clones, roughly 80% of them seen only once. The J segment lost 3 bases and the V segment lost 4 bases, leaving 12 bases of the junction unmatched. The CDR3 sequence is 16 residues long. Per the germline V gene, CDR1 is LNHDA and CDR2 is SQIVND (reference sequence). The TCR sequence derives from a woman in her forties or fifties with acute or convalescent COVID-19. Material: peripheral blood. The J gene is TRBJ2-7, the V gene TRBV19; 7 bases line up with TRBD1. CDR3 sequence (DNA): TGTGCCAGTAGTACTCGGGACAGATCAACAGTCTACGAGCAGTACTTC. Translation gives CASSTRDRSTVYEQYF.